The TCR beta chain described here comes from a study of blood T cell repertoires in COVID-19. Overall study context: COVID-19 samples, acute and convalescent, were from the United States, Italy and Spain. T cells, B-cell-depleted T cells, or PBMCs supplied cDNA or gDNA.

Germline V gives CDR1 MNHEY, CDR2 SVGAGI. The CDR3 length is 13 residues. V lost 0 bases to trimming and J lost 10 bases, with 10 bases between them. Per the study methods: Estimates of nucleated cell counts were drawn from the amplification of reference gene primers. Assay used: immunoSEQ multiplex PCR; TCRdb lists only in-frame clones, some missing. The V and J calls and clone size are taken from that table; D and trimming were inferred from the DNA. The data show some 280,000 clones, 70% to 90% seen once. The sample comprised peripheral blood. The clonotype originates from a woman in her thirties with active or convalescent COVID-19. The chain is built from TRBV6-5 and TRBJ1-5; D uncertain. The CDR3 DNA reads as TGTGCCAGCAGTTACTCGAGAGGAGCTCCCCAGCATTTT. This codes for CASSYSRGAPQHF.